Listed here are 12 T cell receptor beta chains from one sample, sequenced in a study of Graves' ophthalmopathy and Graves' hyperthyroidism. Scientists amplified the TCR beta CDR3 regions from RNA transcripts. HTBI-primed RT-PCR formed the first round, and a multiplex PCR formed the second. One entry per CDR3 protein results from TCRdb running MiXCR on the multiplex PCR reads. Found here are about 1.2 million distinct CDR3 sequences, less than 45% of them singletons; the top ten hold roughly 10%. Sequenced material: peripheral blood or thyroid tissue (not recorded which). These TCRs come from an adult man with Graves' hyperthyroidism.

Only a few counts were recorded for this clonotype. The CDR3 DNA reads TGTGCCAGCAGTTTCGGAAGACTAGCGGGATCCTACGAGCAGTACTTC. Amino acid sequence: CASSFGRLAGSYEQYF. The chain has TRBV12-3 or TRBV12-4 and TRBJ2-7; 11 positions agree with TRBD2. Trimming took 3 bases from V and 1 from J; bases not matched to a gene: 5. The CDR3 covers 16 residues.

This clonotype was detected ten times or more. The chain couples TRBV10-3 to TRBJ2-7; D unresolved. V was trimmed by 3 bases and J by 2 bases, leaving 11 bases between them. The CDR3 contains 14 residues. In germline, CDR1 is ENHRY, CDR2 SYGVKD. CDR3 in DNA: TGTGCCATCAGTGACGACTCGAGAACCTACGAGCAGTACTTC. Its translation is CAISDDSRTYEQYF.

This clonotype was detected a few times. The rearrangement links TRBV24-1 to TRBJ1-2; D not certain. Germline CDR1 KGHDR, CDR2 SFDVKD. Trimming stripped 4 bases from V and 6 bases from J, with 14 bases between. The CDR3 contains 14 residues. Here the CDR3 reads CATSDRTRGNGYTF. DNA of the CDR3: TGTGCCACCAGTGACCGGACTAGAGGGAATGGCTACACCTTC.

The table lists this clonotype with a few counts. This chain links TRBV5-6 with TRBJ1-2, with 9 bases lining up with TRBD1. The germline gives CDR1 SGHDT, CDR2 YYEEEE. CDR3 length: 14 residues. Unmatched junction bases numbered 7, after V lost 4 bases and J lost 6 bases. The CDR3 sequence: CASSQGQGGHGYTF. CDR3 nucleotide sequence: TGTGCCAGCAGCCAGGGACAGGGAGGACATGGCTACACCTTC.

This rearrangement joins TRBV20-1 to TRBJ2-5; TRBD1 or TRBD2 may be the D gene (5 bases each). Trimming pared 6 bases from V and 0 bases from J, leaving 11 bases between. This CDR3 region has 13 residues. Per germline, CDR1 DFQATT and CDR2 SNEGSKA (reference sequence). The CDR3 loop reads CSARGTHQETQYF. CDR3 DNA sequence: TGCAGTGCGCGAGGGACCCACCAAGAGACCCAGTACTTC.

This clonotype was seen ten or more times. This sequence joins TRBV29-1 and TRBJ2-7, with 7 positions matching TRBD1. CDR3 size: 13 residues. Germline V CDR1 and CDR2: SQVTM, ANQGSEA. The V and J ends lost 4 bases and 3 bases, in that order; junction bases with no gene match: 6. CDR3 sequence reads: CSVADRDGYEQYF. The CDR3 region has the DNA TGCAGCGTTGCAGACAGGGATGGCTACGAGCAGTACTTC.

The V and J genes are TRBV2 and TRBJ2-7; D is uncertain. This CDR3 has 13 amino acids. The germline V gene encodes CDR1 SNHLY and CDR2 FYNNEI. V was trimmed by 10 bases and J by 4 bases, leaving 17 bases between them. The chain's CDR3 is CATRSRLKYEQYF. In nucleotides, the CDR3 is TGTGCCACCAGATCCCGACTGAAATACGAGCAGTACTTC.

The chain has TRBV7-6 and TRBJ2-5; 7 positions match TRBD2. The trim removed 5 bases at V and 9 bases at J, leaving 9 bases unmatched. Per germline, CDR1 SGHVS and CDR2 FNYEAQ. This CDR3 is 13 amino acids long. The CDR3 nucleotides read TGTGCCAGCAGCGGGGTCCTACGGGAGGCCCAGTACTTC. As protein: CASSGVLREAQYF. Full variable domain (outside the CDR3, taken from reference TRBV7-6 and TRBJ2-5): GAGVSQSPRYKVTKRGQDVALRCDPISGHVSLYWYRQALGQGPEFLTYFNYEAQQDKSGLPNDRFSAERPEGSISTLTIQRTEQRDSAMYRCASSGVLREAQYFGPGTRLLVL.

In its sample, this clonotype was seen many times. V and J are TRBV10-3 and TRBJ1-5, with unresolved D. The CDR3 runs to 15 residues. V lost 6 bases to trimming and J lost 0 bases, with 12 bases between them. Germline CDR1 reads ENHRY; CDR2 reads SYGVKD. The CDR3 sequence is CAISPGVYSNQPQHF. Here the CDR3 DNA reads TGTGCCATCAGCCCCGGGGTCTATAGCAATCAGCCCCAGCATTTT.

As to this clonotype: A much larger clone lies one base from this, so it may be a read error. V usage is TRBV10-2 and J usage is TRBJ1-1, with D tentatively TRBD1 (5 bases). CDR1 is WSHSY and CDR2 is SAAADI in the germline V gene. This CDR3 spans 16 amino acids. The V gene lost 2 bases and the J gene lost 3 bases, with 16 bases spanning the gap. The CDR3 DNA reads as TGCGCCAGCAGTGAGCCGGGTCCAGGGAGGGACACTGAAGCTTTCTTT. It translates to CASSEPGPGRDTEAFF.

This clonotype was counted ten times or more. CDR3 protein: CASGRGAGGPETQYF. The CDR3 DNA reads as TGTGCCAGCGGCCGGGGAGCGGGGGGCCCAGAGACCCAGTACTTC. The chain is built from TRBV2 and TRBJ2-5, with TRBD2 identical over 9 bases. J gave up 4 bases and V 8 bases, and 11 bases lay outside the gene matches. The CDR3 length is 15 residues. CDR1 and CDR2 from the germline V gene are SNHLY and FYNNEI.

The gene calls are TRBV4-1 and TRBJ1-1; TRBD1 is a possible D gene (5 bases). Germline CDR1 and CDR2: MGHRA and YSYEKL. This CDR3 region has 18 residues. V shed 0 bases and J shed 1 base, with 18 bases lying between them. This chain's CDR3 is CASSQDDSGPMGNTEAFF. CDR3 nucleotides: TGCGCCAGCAGCCAAGACGACTCGGGACCCATGGGGAACACTGAAGCTTTCTTT.